This T cell receptor (beta chain) was identified in a study of blood T cells in healthy people across ages. Study observations and caveats: Naive CD4+ cell counts and diversity both ran higher in long-lived than in aged donors. Expanded clonotype shifts may have been confounded, as the donors had an unknown CMV status.

This CDR3 contains 13 residues. The V gene lost 8 bases and the J gene lost 1 base, with 9 bases spanning the gap. CDR1 is SGHVS, CDR2 FNYEAQ, per germline. Primers used in a second PCR of about 7 to 12 cycles were a sample-barcoded 5' primer and a J-beta primer mix. One entry per CDR3 protein, called by TCRdb with MiXCR from the 5' RACE reads. The sample has 780,000 or so distinct CDR3 sequences, more than 50% seen once. This clonotype was seen more than once but under ten times. Its specificity is not known. V and J are TRBV7-6 and TRBJ2-4, with TRBD2 as a possible D gene (6 bases). The sequenced sample was blood. The origin of this receptor is a man aged 35 to 55 in good health. CDR3 residues: CASSSGAKNIQYF. The CDR3 DNA is TGTGCCAGCTCGAGCGGGGCCAAAAACATTCAGTACTTC.